These 16 T cell receptor beta chains share one sample of origin, sequenced in a study of CD8+ T cells in alopecia areata. In each case, RNA was isolated and then reverse transcribed into cDNA as the sequencing template. Measured with immunoSEQ multiplex PCR; TCRdb has only the in-frame clones, and not every one. The sample records 80,000 to 100,000 clones, 41% being singletons. Sequencing used CD4+ T cells sorted from blood. These receptor sequences come from a human donor with alopecia areata.

This chain links TRBV4-1 with TRBJ1-1; 10 bases fit TRBD1. V shed 3 bases, J shed 6 bases, and the junction held 7 bases outside the gene matches. Looked up from germline, CDR1 is MGHRA and CDR2 is YSYEKL. The CDR3 sequence is 15 residues long. The CDR3 reads CASSQLTGGAAEAFF. For the CDR3, the DNA is TGCGCCAGCAGCCAGCTGACAGGGGGCGCGGCTGAAGCTTTCTTT.

V usage is TRBV23-1 and J usage is TRBJ2-7; 7 nucleotides match TRBD1. TRBV23-1 is placed among ORFs of uncertain function. V lost 0 bases and J lost 3; bases outside the gene matches: 5. The CDR3 totals 15 residues. The CDR3 DNA reads TGCGCCAGCAGTCAATCGGGGCAGGGGGACTACGAGCAGTACTTC. It translates to CASSQSGQGDYEQYF.

The chain combines TRBV7-2 with TRBJ2-5; either TRBD1 or TRBD2 may supply D (5 bases each). Trimming stripped 1 base from V and 4 bases from J, with 10 bases between. The CDR3 runs to 14 residues. Germline V lookup: CDR1 SGHTA, CDR2 FQGNSA. The CDR3 nucleotides read TGTGCCAGCAGCTTAGTCCCGAGGGGAGAGACCCAGTACTTC. Protein product: CASSLVPRGETQYF.

The chain couples TRBV29-1 to TRBJ2-7; 10 positions match TRBD1. Germline assignment: CDR1 SQVTM and CDR2 ANQGSEA. This CDR3 has 13 residues. J gave up 2 bases and V 6 bases, and 4 bases lay outside the gene matches. CDR3 DNA: TGCAGCGTACGGACAGGGGGGGCCTACGAGCAGTACTTC. The encoded protein is CSVRTGGAYEQYF.

The table lists this clone with a few counts. Other DNA variants within this sample encode the same CDR3. The chain carries TRBV29-1 and TRBJ2-7; D is perhaps TRBD1 or TRBD2 (5 bases each). The CDR3 runs to 12 residues. Germline V gives CDR1 SQVTM, CDR2 ANQGSEA. Trimming stripped 6 bases from V and 0 bases from J, with 9 bases between. For the CDR3, the DNA is TGCAGCGTCCGGGACGGCTCCTACGAGCAGTACTTC. Its translation is CSVRDGSYEQYF.

This chain uses TRBV30 with TRBJ2-4, with D hard to call. Looked up from germline, CDR1 is GTSNPN and CDR2 is SVGIG (reference sequence). This CDR3 region has 14 residues. Trimming left V 2 bases short and J 1 base short, with 9 bases between. The CDR3 DNA reads as TGTGCCTGGAGTTTCGGACGGGCCAAAAACATTCAGTACTTC. Its translation is CAWSFGRAKNIQYF. Full variable domain (outside the CDR3, taken from reference TRBV30 and TRBJ2-4): SQTIHQWPATLVQPVGSPLSLECTVEGTSNPNLYWYRQAAGRGLQLLFYSVGIGQISSEVPQNLSASRPQDRQFILSSKKLLLSDSGFYLCAWSFGRAKNIQYFGAGTRLSVL.

There are a few counts of this clone. The rearrangement uses TRBV15 and TRBJ2-7; possible D gene TRBD1, 5 bases. Germline V gene lookup returns CDR1 LNHNV and CDR2 YYDKDF (reference sequence). There are 13 residues in the CDR3. Trimming removed 0 bases at V and 5 bases at J, with 8 bases between. The CDR3 DNA reads as TGTGCCACCAGCAGAGATCCGACAGACGAGCAGTACTTC. It specifies CATSRDPTDEQYF.

CDR3 nucleotides: TGTGCCAGCAGTTACCCGACAGGGAGAGGCTACACCTTC. Its translation: CASSYPTGRGYTF. The rearrangement joins TRBV6-5 to TRBJ1-2; 7 nucleotides line up with TRBD1. Germline V gene data show CDR1 as MNHEY and CDR2 as SVGAGI. CDR3 size: 13 residues. The J segment lost 8 bases and the V segment lost 2 bases, leaving 5 bases of the junction unmatched.

This clone was found a few times. The chain recombines TRBV19 with TRBJ2-6; a possible D gene is TRBD1 (5 bases). The CDR3 runs 19 residues. V was clipped by 4 bases and J by 3 bases, with 22 bases between them. In germline, CDR1 is LNHDA, CDR2 SQIVND (reference sequence). CDR3 nucleotides: TGTGCCAGTAGTACCAAGACAGATAGAGCCAAAATTGGGGCCAACGTCCTGACTTTC. Its translation is CASSTKTDRAKIGANVLTF.

This clone was seen more than once but under ten times. The gene calls are TRBV19 and TRBJ2-7; D unclear. The CDR3 has 13 residues. Trimming pared 5 bases from V and 2 bases from J, leaving 10 bases between. In germline, CDR1 is LNHDA, CDR2 SQIVND (reference sequence). Here the CDR3 DNA reads TGTGCCAGTAGTCTTGGCAGAACCTACGAGCAGTACTTC. Translated, it gives CASSLGRTYEQYF.

V gene TRBV27 combines with J gene TRBJ2-5; 10 bases align to TRBD1. The CDR3 length is 13 residues. V lost 6 bases and J lost 14; bases outside the gene matches: 12. In germline, CDR1 is MNHEY, CDR2 SMNVEV (reference sequence). The CDR3 DNA follows: TGTGCCAGCAGGACCGGGACAGGGGCCATTGTTTACTTC. It specifies CASRTGTGAIVYF.

V gene TRBV25-1 combines with J gene TRBJ1-1; unclear D gene. The CDR3 loop spans 14 amino acids. The germline V and J ends were trimmed by 6 bases and 0 bases, with 11 bases remaining between them. The germline V gene encodes CDR1 MGHDK and CDR2 SYGVNS. The DNA for the CDR3 is TGTGCCAGCAGCGCCTCCACAGTGAACACTGAAGCTTTCTTT. Its protein product is CASSASTVNTEAFF. Using reference TRBV25-1 and TRBJ1-1 for the parts outside the CDR3, the full variable domain is EADIYQTPRYLVIGTGKKITLECSQTMGHDKMYWYQQDPGMELHLIHYSYGVNSTEKGDLSSESTVSRIRTEHFPLTLESARPSHTSQYLCASSASTVNTEAFFGQGTRLTVV.

This rearrangement joins TRBV7-9 to TRBJ2-7, with D perhaps matching TRBD1 (6 bases). From germline, CDR1 is SEHNR and CDR2 FQNEAQ (reference sequence). With 3 bases removed from V and 4 bases from J, the gap between germline ends came to 13 bases. The CDR3 covers 14 residues. The CDR3 sequence: CASSLQDSPYEQYF. The CDR3 nucleotides read TGTGCCAGCAGCTTGCAGGACAGCCCTTACGAGCAGTACTTC. The variable domain in full, with the rest retrieved from reference TRBV7-9 and TRBJ2-7, is DTGVSQNPRHKITKRGQNVTFRCDPISEHNRLYWYRQTLGQGPEFLTYFQNEAQLEKSRLLSDRFSAERPKGSFSTLEIQRTEQGDSAMYLCASSLQDSPYEQYFGPGTRLTVT.

This clone has a single count. The genes are TRBV27 and TRBJ1-2, with unresolved D. Germline loops: CDR1 MNHEY, CDR2 SMNVEV (reference sequence). Trimming took off 5 bases at V and 8 bases at J, with 15 bases between the two ends. The CDR3 has 13 amino acids. The DNA of the CDR3 is TGTGCCAGCAGTCCGACACGGGGTCGGGGCTACACCTTC. Translated: CASSPTRGRGYTF.

The count of this clone is one. V usage is TRBV7-2 and J usage is TRBJ1-6; D perhaps matches TRBD1 (6 bases). Germline lookup yields CDR1 SGHTA and CDR2 FQGNSA. V was clipped by 3 bases and J by 6 bases, with 12 bases between them. There are 15 residues in the CDR3. CDR3 sequence (DNA): TGTGCCAGCAGCTTTCGGCAGGGGACTAATTCACCCCTCCACTTT. Translated: CASSFRQGTNSPLHF.

The chain uses TRBV7-6 and TRBJ2-3, with 10 bases identical to TRBD2. The V gene end was trimmed by 2 bases and the J gene end by 0 bases; junction bases not matched to a gene: 8. The CDR3 has 18 amino acids. Germline loops: CDR1 SGHVS, CDR2 FNYEAQ. The chain's CDR3 is CASSLFALAGASTDTQYF. CDR3 DNA sequence: TGTGCCAGCAGCTTATTCGCTCTAGCGGGAGCTAGCACAGATACGCAGTATTTT.